Listed below are T cell receptor beta chains from one sample, sequenced in a study of T cells in tumors after PD-1 blockade. This table comes from immunoSEQ multiplex PCR, and its TCRdb copy is limited to in-frame clones, with some not included. Among about 33,000 clones listed, around 80% were seen once. The sample consisted of PBMCs, taken before anti-PD-1 treatment. The origin of the receptors is a human donor with basal cell carcinoma. Each CDR3 is given without its conserved first and last residue. A D gene is named only where the DNA matches it firmly.

D gene,V gene,J gene,CDR3 protein
TRBD2,TRBV28,TRBJ2-7,ASSFASPSGGNYEQY
TRBD1,TRBV5-1,TRBJ2-7,ASSRLQGAGEQY
TRBD1,TRBV11-3,TRBJ1-1,ASSPLDRPNTEAF
.,TRBV19,TRBJ1-2,ASSIQRGDGYT
.,TRBV7-9,TRBJ2-1,ASIPLGGLSSYNEQF
.,TRBV2,TRBJ1-2,ASSGQSVNGYT
.,TRBV7-8,TRBJ1-1,ASRGSGEAF
.,TRBV6-5,TRBJ1-2,ASSTQGLIYGYT
.,TRBV7-2,TRBJ2-5,ASSLQRWETQY
.,TRBV4-2,TRBJ1-4,ASSPSEGRGEKLF
.,TRBV5-6,TRBJ2-4,ASSLATVENIQY
.,TRBV6-6,TRBJ2-1,ASSPYLYNEQF
TRBD2,TRBV7-8,TRBJ2-1,ASSLGGGRGSYNEQF
TRBD1,TRBV19,TRBJ2-1,ASSSIDRGPYNEQF
TRBD1,TRBV24-1,TRBJ1-2,ATSDSGTEYGYT
TRBD2,TRBV9,TRBJ2-1,ASSVSLAGAPASYNEQF
TRBD1,TRBV6-5,TRBJ1-6,ASSWQDRAEFTPH
.,TRBV9,TRBJ1-4,ASTGDPDESTNEKLF
.,TRBV7-9,TRBJ1-4,ASSAAGTASLGEKLF
.,TRBV5-4,TRBJ2-3,ASSLDSTDTQY
TRBD2,TRBV30,TRBJ2-5,AWSDPTSGEKETQY
.,TRBV5-1,TRBJ1-4,ASSYTLSEYSEKLF
.,TRBV18,TRBJ2-7,ASTNGASDEQY
.,TRBV30,TRBJ2-3,AWSGQGTITDTQY
.,TRBV11-1,TRBJ2-1,ASSPGRLYEQF
.,TRBV7-9,TRBJ2-5,ASSLTGPGTQY
TRBD2,TRBV28,TRBJ2-3,ASSLKAAGGLFYPTDTQY
.,TRBV4-3,TRBJ1-1,ASSQVSYRVTEAF
.,TRBV18,TRBJ1-6,ASSPGSSYNSPLH
TRBD1,TRBV28,TRBJ1-2,ASSSQGALYGYT
.,TRBV30,TRBJ2-5,AWSVGSGTQY
.,TRBV5-1,TRBJ1-1,ASSFTGGNTEAF
.,TRBV5-4,TRBJ2-5,ASSLLGAQETQY
.,TRBV5-4,TRBJ1-2,ASSLVGETNYGYT